This TCR beta chain originates from a study of blood T cell repertoires in COVID-19. Measured with immunoSEQ multiplex PCR; TCRdb has only the in-frame clones, and not every one. The profile shows about 370,000 clones, about 90% of them singletons. Germline values: CDR1 MNHNY, CDR2 SVGAGI (reference sequence). This CDR3 comprises 15 residues. V was cut by 6 bases and J by 8 bases, with 19 bases left in between. This chain links TRBV6-6 with TRBJ1-4; D perhaps matches TRBD1 (5 bases). The TCR originated in a woman younger than 45 with COVID-19, enrolled during active disease. The specimen was peripheral blood. The CDR3 coding sequence is TGTGCCAGCAGCGCGCCTAGGGGCTTAGGGGAAAAACTGTTTTTT. Its protein product is CASSAPRGLGEKLFF.